These 26 T cell receptor beta chains came from one sample sequenced in a study of human T cells and chemical hapten exposure (dated by TCRdb to the early 2020s). The method was RACE. The sequencing machine was a NextSeq 500. TCRdb reworked the public reads: Q25 trimming with fastp, MiXCR clone assembly, productive beta chains retained. All rows with the same CDR3 protein become a single entry with the most common DNA and genes. The sample profile shows 60,000 to 70,000 distinct CDR3 sequences; approximately 9.9% of them were found once. The ten largest clones represent 4% to 6% of the sample. This specimen's time point label, interpreted: pre-sensitization, week 0. The treatment or condition label corresponds to: therapeutic diphenylcyclopropenone sensitization with weekly scalp DPC. The sequenced sample was whole blood, obtained in connection with sensitization to the hapten diphenylcyclopropenone (DPC). These receptors were collected from a woman aged 45-65 years with alopecia areata. Some clones in this sample may be carry-over from other donors' samples.

This clonotype was seen many times. The genes are TRBV18 and TRBJ1-6; D is undetermined. Trimming shortened V by 6 bases and J by 10 bases, and 16 bases separated the two germline ends. From germline, CDR1 is KGHSH and CDR2 LQKENI. The CDR3 spans 14 residues. The DNA of the CDR3 is TGTGCCAGCTCCCCGTCCCGGGGAGGCTCACCCCTCCACTTT. This codes for CASSPSRGGSPLHF.

In this sample, this clonotype turned up many times. The genes are TRBV30 and TRBJ1-2, with 8 bases identical to TRBD1. Germline loops: CDR1 GTSNPN, CDR2 SVGIG (reference sequence). This CDR3 spans 14 amino acids. V was clipped by 3 bases and J by 2 bases; unmatched bases: 5. In nucleotides, the CDR3 is TGTGCCTGGAGGAGGACAGGGCTGAACTATGGCTACACCTTC. It encodes CAWRRTGLNYGYTF.

This clonotype was detected only a few times. The chain couples TRBV2 to TRBJ2-2; TRBD2 aligns across 9 bases. Losses at the gene ends were 7 bases for V and 4 bases for J; bases not matched to a gene: 13. Germline V gene sequence: CDR1 SNHLY, CDR2 FYNNEI. This CDR3 comprises 17 residues. CDR3 protein: CASMRLAAKGSTGELFF. The DNA for the CDR3 is TGTGCCAGCATGCGACTAGCGGCGAAGGGGAGCACCGGGGAGCTGTTTTTT. The whole variable domain, filled in from reference TRBV2 and TRBJ2-2, reads EPEVTQTPSHQVTQMGQEVILRCVPISNHLYFYWYRQILGQKVEFLVSFYNNEISEKSEIFDDQFSVERPDGSNFTLKIRSTKLEDSAMYFCASMRLAAKGSTGELFFGEGSRLTVL.

A few counts support this clonotype. This rearrangement joins TRBV18 to TRBJ1-5; possibly TRBD1 for D (6 bases). Trimming pared 1 base from V and 7 bases from J, leaving 14 bases between. CDR3 length: 15 residues. Germline CDR1 reads KGHSH; CDR2 reads LQKENI. The CDR3 sequence is CASSPLGETGQPQHF. The CDR3 DNA sequence: TGTGCCAGCTCACCACTGGGGGAGACAGGCCAGCCCCAGCATTTT.

There are many counts of this clonotype. The chain combines TRBV11-2 with TRBJ2-3; no reliable D call. Germline V gene sequence: CDR1 SGHAT, CDR2 FQNNGV. The ends were cut back, 5 bases at V and 0 bases at J, with 12 bases in the middle. CDR3 length: 15 amino acids. The CDR3 reads CASSQESHSTDTQYF. CDR3 nucleotide sequence: TGTGCCAGCAGCCAGGAGTCCCATAGCACAGATACGCAGTATTTT. Based on the CDR3 plus reference TRBV11-2 and TRBJ2-3, the full variable domain is EAGVAQSPRYKIIEKRQSVAFWCNPISGHATLYWYQQILGQGPKLLIQFQNNGVVDDSQLPKDRFSAERLKGVDSTLKIQPAKLEDSAVYLCASSQESHSTDTQYFGPGTRLTVL.

This clonotype was seen only a few times. The rearrangement joins TRBV29-1 to TRBJ2-7; 10 bases map to TRBD1. CDR1 is SQVTM, CDR2 ANQGSEA, per germline. The CDR3 is 13 residues long. V lost 3 bases, J lost 4 bases, and 3 bases stayed unmatched. CDR3 DNA sequence: TGCAGCGTTGATGGACAGGGGGGTTACGAGCAGTACTTC. Encoded protein: CSVDGQGGYEQYF.

This chain joins TRBV7-2 and TRBJ1-1; 7 bases line up with TRBD1. V dropped 5 bases and J dropped 1; count of bases not matched to a gene: 10. This CDR3 region has 16 residues. Germline loops: CDR1 SGHTA, CDR2 FQGNSA. The CDR3 DNA reads TGTGCCAGCAGCAAATCCCCAGACAGGGCGAACACTGAAGCTTTCTTT. Translation: CASSKSPDRANTEAFF.

This clonotype was recorded a few times. The chain recombines TRBV7-2 with TRBJ1-6, with TRBD1 matching 8 bases. Unmatched junction bases numbered 11, after V lost 4 bases and J lost 9 bases. From germline, CDR1 is SGHTA and CDR2 FQGNSA. This CDR3 spans 16 amino acids. CDR3 DNA: TGTGCCAGCAGCTCCCGCCCGACAGGGGCAGGTTCACCCCTCCACTTT. It translates to CASSSRPTGAGSPLHF.

This clonotype occurred a few times. The chain couples TRBV20-1 to TRBJ1-5; 7 bases agree with TRBD1. The V and J ends lost 4 bases and 3 bases, in that order; junction bases with no gene match: 12. This CDR3 is built from 16 residues. Per germline, CDR1 DFQATT and CDR2 SNEGSKA (reference sequence). The CDR3 DNA is TGCAGTGCTATAGCCCCGACAGGGTCCGTCAATCAGCCCCAGCATTTT. Residues: CSAIAPTGSVNQPQHF.

This clonotype was recorded many times. This sequence joins TRBV28 and TRBJ1-5; maybe TRBD1 (6 bases). The germline CDR1 and CDR2 sequences are MDHEN and SYDVKM. This CDR3 spans 15 amino acids. V was cut by 4 bases and J by 2 bases, with 12 bases left in between. The CDR3 protein is CASSWGTKGNQPQHF. The DNA of the CDR3 is TGTGCCAGCAGTTGGGGGACAAAGGGCAATCAGCCCCAGCATTTT.

This clonotype appeared a few times. This chain uses TRBV18 with TRBJ1-2, with no clear D. Germline V gene data show CDR1 as KGHSH and CDR2 as LQKENI. Trimming cost V 2 bases and J 1 base, with 8 bases left between them. There are 14 residues in the CDR3. DNA for the CDR3: TGTGCCAGCTCACCAATGAGCCGTAACTATGGCTACACCTTC. Protein: CASSPMSRNYGYTF.

A few counts support this clonotype. The chain recombines TRBV7-8 with TRBJ2-3; D is perhaps TRBD2 (7 bases). From germline, CDR1 is SGHVS and CDR2 FQNEAQ. Trimming stripped 0 bases from V and 1 base from J, with 14 bases between. This CDR3 has 17 amino acids. In DNA, the CDR3 is TGTGCCAGCAGCTTAGCGGGGGGGCCGACTGGCACAGATACGCAGTATTTT. It yields the protein CASSLAGGPTGTDTQYF.

This clonotype was recorded at least ten times. V is TRBV6-4 and J is TRBJ2-5; 7 bases line up with TRBD2. V lost 4 bases and J lost 3; bases outside the gene matches: 5. Per germline, CDR1 MRHNA and CDR2 SNTAGT. The CDR3 has 14 amino acids. Here the CDR3 DNA reads TGTGCCAGCAGTGCCCGGGGAGGGGAAGAGACCCAGTACTTC. Translating it yields CASSARGGEETQYF.

This clonotype showed up many times. The gene calls are TRBV28 and TRBJ1-1; possibly TRBD1 for D (6 bases). The germline V gene has CDR1 MDHEN and CDR2 SYDVKM. V was cut by 6 bases and J by 0 bases, with 11 bases left in between. The CDR3 consists of 14 residues. DNA of the CDR3: TGTGCCAGCAGCCAAGGGGGAATGAACACTGAAGCTTTCTTT. Encoded protein: CASSQGGMNTEAFF.

This clonotype showed up many times. This CDR3 reads CASSNVFAGGELFF. Written as DNA, the CDR3 is TGTGCCAGTAGTAACGTCTTTGCTGGCGGGGAGCTGTTTTTT. The J gene is TRBJ2-2, the V gene TRBV19; D unresolved. The CDR3 spans 14 residues. CDR1 is LNHDA and CDR2 is SQIVND in the germline V gene (reference sequence). Trimming took 4 bases from V and 7 from J, leaving 13 bases between them.

The chain combines TRBV20-1 with TRBJ1-6, with a weak D call TRBD1 (5 bases). CDR3 length: 17 amino acids. Looked up from germline, CDR1 is DFQATT and CDR2 is SNEGSKA (reference sequence). The germline V and J ends were trimmed by 0 bases and 0 bases, with 12 bases remaining between them. The CDR3 reads CSARDAGLSSYNSPLHF. As DNA, the CDR3 is TGCAGTGCTAGAGATGCAGGGCTGAGCTCCTATAATTCACCCCTCCACTTT.

This clonotype was recorded a few times. This sequence joins TRBV29-1 and TRBJ2-1; D gene ambiguous. The germline CDR1 and CDR2 sequences are SQVTM and ANQGSEA. V lost 2 bases and J 8 bases, leaving 1 base between the germline ends. The CDR3 totals 9 residues. Here the CDR3 DNA reads TGCAGCGTTGAATATGAGCAGTTCTTC. The encoded protein is CSVEYEQFF.

The sample holds many counts of this clonotype. The rearrangement links TRBV29-1 to TRBJ2-7; 12 nucleotides agree with TRBD2. Germline loops: CDR1 SQVTM, CDR2 ANQGSEA. V gave up 6 bases and J gave up 0 bases; unmatched junction bases: 21. The CDR3 length is 20 residues. The CDR3 sequence: CSVTGTGKLAGGSSSYEQYF. The CDR3, as DNA: TGCAGCGTAACCGGGACAGGGAAACTAGCGGGGGGCTCTTCCTCCTACGAGCAGTACTTC.

The chain has TRBV10-2 and TRBJ1-4; a weak D match, TRBD1 (5 bases). V was clipped by 8 bases and J by 8 bases, with 18 bases between them. CDR1 and CDR2 from the germline V gene are WSHSY and SAAADI. The CDR3 totals 14 residues. The CDR3 spells CASAGTPRAEKLFF. For the CDR3, the DNA is TGCGCCAGCGCCGGGACGCCCAGGGCGGAAAAACTGTTTTTT.

The V call is TRBV5-6, the J call TRBJ2-6; D is undetermined. Per germline, CDR1 SGHDT and CDR2 YYEEEE. The CDR3 length is 14 residues. V gave up 4 bases and J gave up 2 bases, with 7 bases separating them. CDR3 region: CASSDPPGANVLTF. The CDR3 coding sequence is TGTGCCAGCAGCGACCCCCCTGGGGCCAACGTCCTGACTTTC.

This clonotype was counted at least ten times. The chain has TRBV4-3 and TRBJ1-2; D is unresolved. The CDR3 has 14 amino acids. In germline, CDR1 is LGHNA, CDR2 YSLEER. V dropped 1 base and J dropped 4 bases, with 10 bases sitting between them. The CDR3 here is CASSQGRETYGYTF. Here the CDR3 DNA reads TGCGCCAGCAGCCAAGGAAGAGAAACCTATGGCTACACCTTC.

This clonotype was recorded at least ten times. V and J are TRBV27 and TRBJ1-6; the D gene is possibly TRBD1 (5 bases). Germline V gives CDR1 MNHEY, CDR2 SMNVEV (reference sequence). The CDR3 is 16 residues long. The V end was cut by 3 bases, the J end by 3 bases, with 12 bases between. The CDR3 DNA reads TGTGCCAGCAGTTTCGAGGGGCAGATCTATAATTCACCCCTCCACTTT. Translating it yields CASSFEGQIYNSPLHF.

The chain employs TRBV4-3 and TRBJ2-2; 11 positions match TRBD1. Germline assignment: CDR1 LGHNA and CDR2 YSLEER. The CDR3 totals 16 residues. Trimming removed 4 bases from V and 3 bases from J; junction bases left unmatched: 4. The CDR3 nucleotides read TGCGCCAGCAGCCGCGGGACAGGGGGAGACACCGGGGAGCTGTTTTTT. Protein: CASSRGTGGDTGELFF.

The table lists this clonotype with a few counts. The chain has TRBV3-1 and TRBJ1-3, with D maybe TRBD1 (6 bases). Trimming left V 4 bases short and J 3 bases short, with 7 bases between. The CDR3 has 13 amino acids. The V gene's germline CDR1 is LGHDT and CDR2 YNNKEL (reference sequence). Here the CDR3 reads CASSRGLGNTIYF. CDR3 coding DNA: TGTGCCAGCAGCCGGGGGCTTGGAAACACCATATATTTT.

A few counts support this clonotype. This chain connects TRBV18 to TRBJ1-1; 9 bases are shared with TRBD1. This CDR3 is 16 amino acids long. The trim removed 5 bases at V and 0 bases at J, leaving 7 bases unmatched. Germline V gene data show CDR1 as KGHSH and CDR2 as LQKENI. CDR3 amino acids: CASSELQGAMNTEAFF. CDR3 coding DNA: TGTGCCAGCTCAGAACTACAGGGGGCGATGAACACTGAAGCTTTCTTT.

This clonotype was seen a few times. The chain links TRBV18 to TRBJ1-1, with TRBD1 matching 7 bases. There are 14 residues in the CDR3. V lost 3 bases, J lost 0 bases, and 1 base stayed unmatched. CDR1 is KGHSH and CDR2 is LQKENI in the germline V gene. The CDR3: CASSPTGVNTEAFF. CDR3 nucleotides: TGTGCCAGCTCACCCACAGGGGTGAACACTGAAGCTTTCTTT.